Below, one TCR beta chain is given with its context. Its specificity is not known. The CDR3 is made up of 13 amino acids. V gave up 5 bases and J gave up 3 bases, with 10 bases separating them. Per the germline V gene, CDR1 is LNHDA and CDR2 is SQIVND (reference sequence). These data belong to a study of T cell responses to AZD1222 COVID-19 vaccine. Study-level findings and limits: Nearly half of spike-specific TCRs reportedly go after variant regions that carry no mutations.

Profiled with immunoSEQ multiplex PCR; TCRdb holds only in-frame clones, not every one. The sample yields 85,000 to 120,000 clones, about four fifths seen once. The gene calls are TRBV19 and TRBJ2-5; D unclear. The source was peripheral blood, collected on day 0 of AZD1222 vaccination. This clonotype originated in an adult in good health. The CDR3 loop is CASSGRGEETQYF. The CDR3 DNA follows: TGTGCCAGTAGTGGGCGCGGAGAAGAGACCCAGTACTTC.